These 27 T cell receptor beta chains share one sample of origin, sequenced in a study of control samples from healthy donors and cancer patients. Using immunoSEQ multiplex PCR, the repertoire was profiled, and TCRdb retains in-frame clones only, with some absent. The sample consists of over 200,000 clones, 82% of them appearing once. The sequenced material came from PBMCs. The receptor source for this set is a woman aged 60-70 years with lung cancer.

This clone was observed a single time. The chain recombines TRBV4-2 with TRBJ1-2; D possibly corresponds to TRBD1 (5 bases). V lost 0 bases and J lost 2, with 7 bases in between. From germline, CDR1 is LGHNA and CDR2 YNFKEQ. This CDR3 is built from 14 residues. The CDR3 region is CASSQEGENYGYTF. The CDR3 coding sequence is TGTGCCAGCAGCCAAGAAGGGGAGAACTATGGCTACACCTTC.

The V and J genes are TRBV5-5 and TRBJ1-2; D might be TRBD1 (6 bases). V lost 0 bases and J lost 5, with 14 bases in between. The length of the CDR3 is 15 residues. CDR1 and CDR2 from the germline V gene are SGHKS and YYEKEE (reference sequence). For the CDR3, the DNA is TGTGCCAGCAGCTTGGCCGGGACATTAGAATATGGCTACACCTTC. Its translation: CASSLAGTLEYGYTF.

With regard to this clone: The junction and the germline gene differ at one end; a read error may be behind it. The chain is built from TRBV18 and TRBJ2-3, with a possible D match to TRBD1 (5 bases). There are 16 residues in the CDR3. Germline loops: CDR1 KGHSH, CDR2 LQKENI. CDR3 sequence reads: CASPPIETGNTDTQYF. CDR3 coding DNA: TGTGCCAGCCCACCAATCGAAACAGGAAACACAGATACGCAGTATTTT.

V usage is TRBV6-1 and J usage is TRBJ2-3, with unresolved D. This CDR3 has 16 residues. Trimming removed 2 bases at V and 0 bases at J, with 12 bases between. In germline, CDR1 is MNHNS, CDR2 SASEGT. CDR3 residues: CASSEPYTYSTDTQYF. The CDR3 DNA is TGTGCCAGCAGTGAACCTTATACGTATAGCACAGATACGCAGTATTTT.

The V call is TRBV13, the J call TRBJ1-4, with a possible D match to TRBD1 (6 bases). This CDR3 spans 13 amino acids. From germline, CDR1 is PRHDT and CDR2 FYEKMQ (reference sequence). Trimming took 5 bases from V and 8 from J, leaving 12 bases between them. The CDR3 reads CASSIQGWEKLFF. Here the CDR3 DNA reads TGTGCCAGCAGCATACAGGGTTGGGAAAAACTGTTTTTT.

For this clone: This same CDR3 is encoded by further DNA sequences in the sample. The chain is built from TRBV2 and TRBJ1-4; 7 nucleotides agree with TRBD1. The germline gives CDR1 SNHLY, CDR2 FYNNEI. CDR3 length: 14 amino acids. V shed 4 bases and J 8 bases; nucleotides not matched to a gene: 7. The CDR3 DNA is TGTGCCAGCAGTGCTGACAGGGTTGGGGAAAAACTGTTTTTT. Residues: CASSADRVGEKLFF.

This clone was seen a handful of times. This sequence joins TRBV6-5 and TRBJ1-2; 7 bases fit TRBD1. The CDR3 has 14 residues. Losses at the gene ends were 5 bases for V and 8 bases for J; bases not matched to a gene: 11. Germline V CDR1 and CDR2: MNHEY, SVGAGI. In nucleotides, the CDR3 is TGTGCCAGCAGTCCTTACCGACAGGGAGGGGGCTACACCTTC. Translated, it gives CASSPYRQGGGYTF.

The chain has TRBV27 and TRBJ2-1; D is ambiguous. CDR1 MNHEY and CDR2 SMNVEV come from the germline V gene (reference sequence). This CDR3 comprises 12 residues. V was shortened by 5 bases and J by 0 bases, with 2 bases between the two germline ends. The CDR3 spells CASSHSYNEQFF. As DNA, the CDR3 is TGTGCCAGCAGTCACTCCTACAATGAGCAGTTCTTC.

This chain links TRBV27 with TRBJ1-4, with a weak D call TRBD1 (6 bases). CDR1 and CDR2 from the germline V gene are MNHEY and SMNVEV (reference sequence). This CDR3 region has 15 residues. V shed 2 bases and J shed 4 bases, with 11 bases lying between them. CDR3 amino acids: CASSLLGGGNEKLFF. The CDR3 DNA sequence: TGTGCCAGCAGTTTACTAGGGGGGGGTAATGAAAAACTGTTTTTT.

The CDR3 region is CASFGHYNEQFF. The CDR3 DNA follows: TGTGCCAGCTTCGGTCACTACAATGAGCAGTTCTTC. The gene calls are TRBV2 and TRBJ2-1; D unclear. The germline V and J ends were trimmed by 8 bases and 3 bases, with 8 bases remaining between them. Germline V gives CDR1 SNHLY, CDR2 FYNNEI. This CDR3 is built from 12 residues.

The V call is TRBV11-2, the J call TRBJ2-7; 13 bases fit TRBD2. The V gene's germline CDR1 is SGHAT and CDR2 FQNNGV. V lost 5 bases to trimming and J lost 3 bases; unmatched junction nucleotides: 4. The CDR3 extends over 15 amino acids. CDR3 nucleotide sequence: TGTGCCAGCAGCCCGACTAGCGGGAGGTTCTACGAGCAGTACTTC. It yields the protein CASSPTSGRFYEQYF.

The chain has TRBV7-2 and TRBJ2-7; D is unclear. V was pared by 0 bases and J by 2 bases, with 14 bases between. CDR3 length: 16 residues. CDR1 SGHTA and CDR2 FQGNSA come from the germline V gene. The CDR3 protein is CASSLASGPPAYEQYF. The CDR3 DNA reads as TGTGCCAGCAGCTTAGCCTCCGGGCCCCCGGCCTACGAGCAGTACTTC.

This clone was picked up a small number of times. V is TRBV11-2 and J is TRBJ1-2, with 7 bases identical to TRBD1. The CDR3 sequence is 15 residues long. Losses at the gene ends were 5 bases for V and 4 bases for J; bases not matched to a gene: 10. Germline loops: CDR1 SGHAT, CDR2 FQNNGV. CDR3 in DNA: TGTGCCAGCAGCCCGTCCCGGGACAGTAGCTATGGCTACACCTTC. Translation: CASSPSRDSSYGYTF.

This clone occurred a few times. The chain uses TRBV3-1 (or the pseudogene TRBV3-2) and TRBJ1-1, with D uncertain. Germline loops: CDR1 LGHDT, CDR2 YNNKEL (reference sequence). The CDR3 extends over 12 amino acids. V lost 3 bases, J lost 2 bases, and 4 bases lay in between. CDR3 sequence: CASSQGNTEAFF. The DNA of the CDR3 is TGTGCCAGCAGCCAGGGAAACACTGAAGCTTTCTTT.

The chain employs TRBV5-1 and TRBJ2-1; 10 nucleotides line up with TRBD2. V lost 3 bases and J lost 3; bases outside the gene matches: 6. The CDR3 contains 16 residues. CDR1 SGHRS and CDR2 YFSETQ come from the germline V gene. The CDR3 reads CASSSLAGEFYNEQFF. CDR3 in DNA: TGCGCCAGCAGCTCCCTAGCGGGAGAGTTCTACAATGAGCAGTTCTTC.

The chain uses TRBV11-2 and TRBJ1-6; maybe TRBD1 (5 bases). CDR3 length equals 16 residues. Germline V gene data show CDR1 as SGHAT and CDR2 as FQNNGV. Between the trimmed V and J ends, which lost 6 bases and 8 bases, there was a span of 20 bases. The CDR3 nucleotides are TGTGCCAGCAGTTCGATCAGGGACCGCTTAGATTCACCCCTCCACTTT. Protein sequence: CASSSIRDRLDSPLHF.

The chain employs TRBV5-1 and TRBJ2-1; perhaps TRBD1 as D (5 bases). The CDR3 is 17 residues long. The V and J ends lost 0 bases and 3 bases respectively, with 16 bases between them. Germline loops: CDR1 SGHRS, CDR2 YFSETQ. CDR3 amino acids: CASSLEGAAFRYNEQFF. The CDR3, as DNA: TGCGCCAGCAGCTTGGAAGGGGCCGCGTTTCGCTACAATGAGCAGTTCTTC.

This chain links TRBV2 with TRBJ1-5, with 9 bases fitting TRBD1. This CDR3 spans 15 amino acids. V shed 7 bases, J shed 6 bases, and the junction held 10 bases outside the gene matches. Germline V CDR1 and CDR2: SNHLY, FYNNEI. This CDR3 reads CASTPLGTGSQPQHF. In nucleotides, the CDR3 is TGTGCCAGCACCCCCCTAGGGACAGGGTCTCAGCCCCAGCATTTT.

This clone was seen more than once but under ten times. The chain couples TRBV2 to TRBJ2-5; the D call may be TRBD1 or TRBD2 (5 bases each). V was trimmed by 6 bases and J by 2 bases, leaving 22 bases between them. The CDR3 length is 17 residues. CDR1 is SNHLY, CDR2 FYNNEI, per germline. The CDR3 coding sequence is TGTGCCAGCAGCCTTCTGGTGGGACGTCCGGAACAAGAGACCCAGTACTTC. Amino acid sequence: CASSLLVGRPEQETQYF. Supplemented by reference TRBV2 and TRBJ2-5, the full variable domain reads EPEVTQTPSHQVTQMGQEVILRCVPISNHLYFYWYRQILGQKVEFLVSFYNNEISEKSEIFDDQFSVERPDGSNFTLKIRSTKLEDSAMYFCASSLLVGRPEQETQYFGPGTRLLVL.

This sequence joins TRBV5-1 and TRBJ1-1; D gene unclear. Germline V gene lookup returns CDR1 SGHRS and CDR2 YFSETQ. V lost 9 bases to trimming and J lost 9 bases, with 15 bases between them. This CDR3 has 11 amino acids. CDR3 sequence reads: CAIFPPGQAFF. CDR3 DNA sequence: TGCGCCATCTTTCCGCCCGGCCAAGCTTTCTTT.

The rearrangement uses TRBV6-1 and TRBJ1-1, with D perhaps TRBD1 (6 bases). The germline CDR1 and CDR2 sequences are MNHNS and SASEGT. V was pared by 2 bases and J by 5 bases, with 9 bases between. This CDR3 has 13 residues. This CDR3 reads CASSEQGRTEAFF. The CDR3 DNA follows: TGTGCCAGCAGTGAACAGGGGCGGACTGAAGCTTTCTTT.

The V gene is TRBV13, the J gene TRBJ1-3; 7 bases match TRBD1. The trim removed 4 bases at V and 2 bases at J, leaving 8 bases unmatched. Germline V gene data show CDR1 as PRHDT and CDR2 as FYEKMQ (reference sequence). CDR3 size: 16 residues. The CDR3 reads CASSSPTGEPGNTIYF. In nucleotides, the CDR3 is TGTGCCAGCAGCTCTCCTACAGGGGAACCTGGAAACACCATATATTTT.

The rearrangement joins TRBV2 to TRBJ2-3; D not resolved. Trimming removed 2 bases at V and 11 bases at J, with 8 bases between. CDR3 size: 11 residues. Germline-derived CDR1 and CDR2 are SNHLY and FYNNEI. The CDR3 nucleotides read TGTGCCAGCAGTGAATGGTTAGGGCAGTATTTT. As protein: CASSEWLGQYF.

V usage is TRBV23-1 and J usage is TRBJ2-5; 10 positions agree with TRBD1. TRBV23-1 is an ORF, and what it does is uncertain. The trim removed 6 bases at V and 4 bases at J, leaving 11 bases unmatched. The CDR3 sequence is 16 residues long. As DNA, the CDR3 is TGCGCCAGCAGGTACGCCGGGACAGGGGACCGAGAGACCCAGTACTTC. Translation gives CASRYAGTGDRETQYF.

V and J are TRBV5-4 and TRBJ2-1; no definite D call. The length of the CDR3 is 15 residues. CDR1 and CDR2 (germline): SGHNT, YYREEE (reference sequence). V was shortened by 4 bases and J by 0 bases, with 11 bases between the two germline ends. Written as DNA, the CDR3 is TGTGCCAGCAGCCCTGACTCAGCCTCCTACAATGAGCAGTTCTTC. This sequence encodes CASSPDSASYNEQFF.

This chain connects TRBV6-5 to TRBJ1-5; 7 bases map to TRBD1. Germline V CDR1 and CDR2: MNHEY, SVGAGI. The CDR3 is made up of 16 amino acids. V shed 4 bases, J shed 0 bases, and the junction held 6 bases outside the gene matches. The CDR3 loop reads CASSSGQALSNQPQHF. The DNA of the CDR3 is TGTGCCAGCAGTTCAGGACAGGCTCTTAGCAATCAGCCCCAGCATTTT.

V and J are TRBV20-1 and TRBJ1-2; TRBD1 agrees at 8 bases. Per the germline V gene, CDR1 is DFQATT and CDR2 is SNEGSKA (reference sequence). The J segment lost 1 base and the V segment lost 4 bases, leaving 2 bases of the junction unmatched. The CDR3 has 13 amino acids. The DNA for the CDR3 is TGCAGTGCTATTGACAGGGGTAACTATGGCTACACCTTC. Translation gives CSAIDRGNYGYTF.